These 7 T cell receptor beta chains share one sample of origin, sequenced in a study of T-cell reconstitution after alpha-beta-depleted transplantation in children. A library of TCRbeta sequences, prepared with unique molecular identifiers, was generated. TCRdb fed the PCR reads into MiXCR, producing one record per CDR3 protein. The sample consists of about 270,000 distinct CDR3 sequences, approximately 9.8% of them appearing once. The input for sequencing was PBMCs from the stem cell graft donor, taken from the stem cell graft. The receptor set was obtained from a human donor who donated a stem cell graft to a child with SCID.

The chain links TRBV20-1 to TRBJ2-7, with 8 bases fitting TRBD2. The CDR3 is 13 amino acids. Germline V gene lookup returns CDR1 DFQATT and CDR2 SNEGSKA (reference sequence). CDR3 in amino acids: CSPGGVGSYEQYF. CDR3 bases: TGCAGCCCGGGGGGGGTCGGCAGCTACGAGCAGTACTTC.

This clonotype was detected a few times. V usage is TRBV27 and J usage is TRBJ2-4; D is tentatively TRBD1 or TRBD2 (5 bases each). The CDR3 extends over 17 amino acids. CDR1 and CDR2 from the germline V gene are MNHEY and SMNVEV (reference sequence). V was shortened by 7 bases and J by 6 bases, with 25 bases between the two germline ends. The CDR3 nucleotides are TGTGCCAGCACTTCGAGGGGACCCCACGGGGAACGAAACATTCAGTACTTC. It yields the protein CASTSRGPHGERNIQYF.

The chain uses TRBV7-3 and TRBJ2-2; possibly TRBD2 for D (6 bases). There are 15 residues in the CDR3. V lost 5 bases to trimming and J lost 6 bases, with 16 bases between them. Germline V gene data show CDR1 as SGHTA and CDR2 as FQGTGA. The CDR3 here is CASSGESTGAGELFF. The CDR3 DNA is TGTGCCAGCAGCGGAGAAAGTACGGGGGCCGGGGAGCTGTTTTTT.

This clonotype was counted between two and nine times. The J gene is TRBJ1-6, the V gene TRBV5-1; a possible D gene is TRBD1 (5 bases). The CDR3 sequence is 15 residues long. V was pared by 1 base and J by 10 bases, with 15 bases between. The germline V gene has CDR1 SGHRS and CDR2 YFSETQ. The CDR3 spells CASSLFGDQESPLHF. The CDR3 region has the DNA TGCGCCAGCAGCTTGTTCGGGGACCAGGAATCACCCCTCCACTTT.

In this sample, this clonotype turned up a few times. The rearrangement uses TRBV20-1 and TRBJ2-1, with 9 positions matching TRBD2. The CDR3 runs to 16 residues. Per germline, CDR1 DFQATT and CDR2 SNEGSKA (reference sequence). Unmatched junction bases numbered 11, after V lost 0 bases and J lost 8 bases. The CDR3 DNA reads TGCAGTGCTAGAGAAAGCGGGCGGGGGGGCATGGATGAGCAGTTCTTC. Encoded protein: CSARESGRGGMDEQFF.

This clonotype has at least ten counts. In DNA form, the CDR3 reads TGTGCCAGCAGCTTAGAGGGACAGGGAGTTGAAGCTTTCTTT. As protein: CASSLEGQGVEAFF. The genes are TRBV11-2 and TRBJ1-1; TRBD1 aligns across 9 bases. The CDR3 is made up of 14 amino acids. J lost 7 bases, V lost 0 bases, and 3 bases had no gene match. Germline loops: CDR1 SGHAT, CDR2 FQNNGV.

In this sample, this clonotype turned up many times. The chain combines TRBV3-1 with TRBJ2-1, with unresolved D. Trimming stripped 6 bases from V and 1 base from J, with 13 bases between. CDR3 length: 15 amino acids. Germline CDR1 reads LGHDT; CDR2 reads YNNKEL (reference sequence). The CDR3 nucleotides read TGTGCCAGCAGTCGTACAGTTGAATCCTACAATGAGCAGTTCTTC. As protein: CASSRTVESYNEQFF.